Listed here are 12 T cell receptor beta chains from one sample, sequenced in a study of T cell clonotyping in hematopoietic cell transplantation. This table comes from immunoSEQ multiplex PCR, and its TCRdb copy is limited to in-frame clones, with some not included. The sample contains approximately 75,000 clones, 94% of which appear only once. Material for sequencing was peripheral blood mononuclear cells. Receptors originate from a man aged 45 to 65 in good health. Some clones in this sample may be carry-over from other donors' samples.

The V gene is TRBV7-9, the J gene TRBJ2-7; the match to TRBD2 covers 8 bases. The length of the CDR3 is 15 residues. V was clipped by 7 bases and J by 0 bases; unmatched bases: 8. Germline CDR1 reads SEHNR; CDR2 reads FQNEAQ (reference sequence). The chain's CDR3 is CASTPRGTSSYEQYF. The CDR3 coding sequence is TGTGCCAGCACCCCGAGGGGGACTAGCTCCTACGAGCAGTACTTC.

The chain combines TRBV28 with TRBJ1-5; TRBD1 aligns across 8 bases. Trimming took 8 bases from V and 7 from J; bases not matched to a gene: 10. Per the germline V gene, CDR1 is MDHEN and CDR2 is SYDVKM. The CDR3 is made up of 14 amino acids. CDR3 DNA: TGTGCCAGCTCGGTGACAGGGGCTCGGCAGCCCCAGCATTTT. Encoded protein: CASSVTGARQPQHF.

V is TRBV10-3 and J is TRBJ2-2, with TRBD2 as a possible D gene (6 bases). Germline CDR1 reads ENHRY; CDR2 reads SYGVKD. The length of the CDR3 is 16 residues. V dropped 5 bases and J dropped 0 bases, with 13 bases sitting between them. The CDR3: CAISIGGRPNTGELFF. The CDR3 nucleotides read TGTGCCATCAGTATCGGAGGGAGACCGAACACCGGGGAGCTGTTTTTT.

This sequence joins TRBV10-3 and TRBJ2-3; D tentatively reads TRBD1 or TRBD2 (7 bases each). CDR3 length equals 19 residues. Trimming removed 0 bases from V and 3 bases from J, with 22 bases in between. Germline V gene sequence: CDR1 ENHRY, CDR2 SYGVKD. The CDR3 sequence: CAISESTLQGGGRTDTQYF. In DNA form, the CDR3 reads TGTGCCATCAGTGAGTCGACGCTCCAGGGGGGGGGTAGGACAGATACGCAGTATTTT.

The chain employs TRBV11-1 and TRBJ2-7, with 14 bases lining up with TRBD2. The CDR3 consists of 18 residues. Unmatched junction bases numbered 9, after V lost 5 bases and J lost 0 bases. Germline lookup yields CDR1 SGHAT and CDR2 FQDESV (reference sequence). CDR3 amino acids: CASSPGTSGGLSSYEQYF. CDR3 nucleotides: TGTGCCAGCAGCCCTGGGACTAGCGGGGGCCTCAGCTCCTACGAGCAGTACTTC.

This chain joins TRBV29-1 and TRBJ2-3, with 10 positions matching TRBD2. After removal of 5 bases from V and 4 bases from J, the junction contained 6 bases not matched to a gene. This CDR3 has 14 amino acids. Germline loops: CDR1 SQVTM, CDR2 ANQGSEA. Here the CDR3 reads CSVLRLAGADTQYF. The CDR3 DNA sequence: TGCAGCGTTCTTCGTCTAGCGGGGGCAGATACGCAGTATTTT.

The chain uses TRBV2 and TRBJ1-2; D might be TRBD1 (6 bases). Germline CDR1 is SNHLY and CDR2 is FYNNEI. Trimming stripped 4 bases from V and 6 bases from J, with 9 bases between. This CDR3 is 12 amino acids long. The CDR3 DNA reads as TGTGCCAGCAGTGGTCAGGGGAATGGCTACACCTTC. This encodes CASSGQGNGYTF. Variable domain in full (rest from reference TRBV2 and TRBJ1-2): EPEVTQTPSHQVTQMGQEVILRCVPISNHLYFYWYRQILGQKVEFLVSFYNNEISEKSEIFDDQFSVERPDGSNFTLKIRSTKLEDSAMYFCASSGQGNGYTFGSGTRLTVV.

The chain links TRBV5-1 to TRBJ2-3; D perhaps matches TRBD1 (5 bases). Trimming removed 0 bases from V and 0 bases from J, with 8 bases in between. The germline V gene has CDR1 SGHRS and CDR2 YFSETQ. The length of the CDR3 is 15 residues. The CDR3 is CASSLGQSSTDTQYF. In DNA, the CDR3 is TGCGCCAGCAGCTTGGGACAGTCTAGCACAGATACGCAGTATTTT.

This clone came up a few times. V gene TRBV19 combines with J gene TRBJ1-5; 9 nucleotides agree with TRBD1. The length of the CDR3 is 17 residues. The V segment lost 4 bases and the J segment 6 bases; nucleotides outside the gene matches: 13. The germline gives CDR1 LNHDA, CDR2 SQIVND (reference sequence). CDR3 nucleotides: TGTGCCAGTAGTAGAACCTGGACAGGGGCTGTGGTTCAGCCCCAGCATTTT. This encodes CASSRTWTGAVVQPQHF.

This clone was seen a few times. The chain uses TRBV6-5 and TRBJ1-2; D remains unclear. The CDR3 spans 12 residues. The ends were cut back, 5 bases at V and 5 bases at J, with 9 bases in the middle. Germline values: CDR1 MNHEY, CDR2 SVGAGI. DNA of the CDR3: TGTGCCAGCAGTGCACGTGGGTATGGCTACACCTTC. Protein product: CASSARGYGYTF.

This chain connects TRBV7-2 to TRBJ1-2, with a tentative D call TRBD1 (6 bases). CDR3 size: 13 residues. The V and J ends lost 5 bases and 4 bases respectively, with 11 bases between them. Germline CDR1 and CDR2: SGHTA and FQGNSA. CDR3 amino acids: CASSPTGSYGYTF. The CDR3 DNA is TGTGCCAGCAGCCCGACAGGATCCTATGGCTACACCTTC.

This clone was picked up one time. This rearrangement joins TRBV19 to TRBJ2-7; 10 nucleotides line up with TRBD1. CDR1 is LNHDA and CDR2 is SQIVND in the germline V gene (reference sequence). V was pared by 5 bases and J by 5 bases, with 9 bases of the junction left unmatched. The CDR3 runs 15 residues. The CDR3 sequence: CASSLTGTGVNEQYF. In DNA, the CDR3 is TGTGCCAGTAGTTTAACCGGGACAGGGGTAAACGAGCAGTACTTC. Combining the CDR3 with reference TRBV19 and TRBJ2-7 gives the whole variable domain DGGITQSPKYLFRKEGQNVTLSCEQNLNHDAMYWYRQDPGQGLRLIYYSQIVNDFQKGDIAEGYSVSREKKESFPLTVTSAQKNPTAFYLCASSLTGTGVNEQYFGPGTRLTVT.